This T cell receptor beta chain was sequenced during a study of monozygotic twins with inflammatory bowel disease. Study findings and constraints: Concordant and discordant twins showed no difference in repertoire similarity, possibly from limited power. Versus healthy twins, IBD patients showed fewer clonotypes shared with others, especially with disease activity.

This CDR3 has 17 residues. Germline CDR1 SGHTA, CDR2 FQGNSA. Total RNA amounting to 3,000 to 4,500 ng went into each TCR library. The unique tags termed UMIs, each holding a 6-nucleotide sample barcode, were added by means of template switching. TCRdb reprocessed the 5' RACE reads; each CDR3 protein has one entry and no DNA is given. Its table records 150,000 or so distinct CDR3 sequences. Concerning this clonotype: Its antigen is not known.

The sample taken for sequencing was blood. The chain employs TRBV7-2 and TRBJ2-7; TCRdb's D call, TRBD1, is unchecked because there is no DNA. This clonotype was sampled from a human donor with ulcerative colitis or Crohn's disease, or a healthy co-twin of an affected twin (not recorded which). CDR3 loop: CASSLPGQGRGSYEQYF.